The table lists the clone carrying this T cell receptor (beta chain) with a few counts. Its target is unknown. The record originates from a study of T-cell memory formation after mild COVID-19. Study summary: TCR clusters were mostly confined to one donor each.

The study's findings and limits: The main location of contracting CD4+ clones was CM and EM, and that of contracting CD8+ clones was EMRA. Cross-reactive memory apparently joined, as some responding clones appeared in pre-infection memory.

MiXCR, run by TCRdb on the 5' RACE reads, gives a single entry per CDR3 protein. The data show over 40,000 distinct CDR3 sequences, with 12% seen just once and approximately 24% held by the top ten. This TCR derives from a man younger than 35 who had mild COVID-19 (a few samples of this study predate the infection). Cell type and time point are not known. Input material: PBMCs or a T cell subset sorted from them (not recorded which).

The CDR3: CASSVGSGNTIYF. The CDR3 DNA is TGTGCCAGTAGCGTTGGCTCTGGAAACACCATATATTTT. This sequence joins TRBV19 and TRBJ1-3; D ambiguous. CDR3 size: 13 residues. The V end lost 6 bases, the J end lost 0 bases, and 6 bases lay between the germline ends. Per germline, CDR1 LNHDA and CDR2 SQIVND (reference sequence). Complete variable domain (other parts from reference TRBV19 and TRBJ1-3): DGGITQSPKYLFRKEGQNVTLSCEQNLNHDAMYWYRQDPGQGLRLIYYSQIVNDFQKGDIAEGYSVSREKKESFPLTVTSAQKNPTAFYLCASSVGSGNTIYFGEGSWLTVV.